The sequence of this T cell receptor (beta chain) was determined in a study of shared clonotypes between healthy human individuals. Germline CDR1 and CDR2: SGHRS and YFSETQ. V gave up 4 bases and J gave up 6 bases, with 19 bases separating them. This CDR3 has 15 residues. Produced via immunoSEQ multiplex PCR; TCRdb's table is partial and in-frame only. The sample has about 180,000 clones, over 80% seen once; the top ten hold roughly 0.07%. This receptor was taken from a woman aged 25 to 39 in good health. The J gene is TRBJ2-5, the V gene TRBV5-1; D may be TRBD2 (6 bases). Source material: naive CD4+ T cells sorted from blood. Subset described: CD45RA+ positively selected. The CDR3: CASSAVPGAIKTQYF. Written as DNA, the CDR3 is TGCGCCAGCAGCGCCGTGCCGGGAGCTATAAAGACCCAGTACTTC.